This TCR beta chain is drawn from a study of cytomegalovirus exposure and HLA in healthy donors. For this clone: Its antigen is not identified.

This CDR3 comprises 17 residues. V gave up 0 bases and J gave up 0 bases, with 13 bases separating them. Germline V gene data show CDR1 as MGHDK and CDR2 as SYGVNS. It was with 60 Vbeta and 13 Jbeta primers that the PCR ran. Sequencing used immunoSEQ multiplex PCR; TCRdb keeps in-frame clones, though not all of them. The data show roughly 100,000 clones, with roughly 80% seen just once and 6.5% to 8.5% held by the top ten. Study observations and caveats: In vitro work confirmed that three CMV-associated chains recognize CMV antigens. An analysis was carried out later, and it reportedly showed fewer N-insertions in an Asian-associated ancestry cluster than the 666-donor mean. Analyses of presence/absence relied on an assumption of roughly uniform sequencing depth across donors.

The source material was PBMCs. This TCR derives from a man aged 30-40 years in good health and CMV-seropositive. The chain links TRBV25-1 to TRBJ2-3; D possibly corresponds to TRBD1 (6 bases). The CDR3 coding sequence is TGTGCCAGCAGTGAATACCTGACAGGCGCTAGCACAGATACGCAGTATTTT. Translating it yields CASSEYLTGASTDTQYF. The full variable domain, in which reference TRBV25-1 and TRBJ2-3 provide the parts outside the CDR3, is EADIYQTPRYLVIGTGKKITLECSQTMGHDKMYWYQQDPGMELHLIHYSYGVNSTEKGDLSSESTVSRIRTEHFPLTLESARPSHTSQYLCASSEYLTGASTDTQYFGPGTRLTVL.